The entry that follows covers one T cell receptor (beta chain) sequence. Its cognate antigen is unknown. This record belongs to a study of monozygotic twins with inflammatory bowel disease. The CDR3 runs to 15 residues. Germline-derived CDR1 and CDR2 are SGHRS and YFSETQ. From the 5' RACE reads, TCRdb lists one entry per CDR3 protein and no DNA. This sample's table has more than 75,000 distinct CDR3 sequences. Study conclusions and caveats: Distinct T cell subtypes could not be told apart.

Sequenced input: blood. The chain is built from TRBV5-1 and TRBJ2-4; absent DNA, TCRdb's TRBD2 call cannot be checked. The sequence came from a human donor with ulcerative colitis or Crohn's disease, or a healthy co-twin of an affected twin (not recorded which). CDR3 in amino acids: CASRAWSGELNIQYF.